This T cell receptor (beta chain) was found in a study of CD8 T cells in ankylosing spondylitis. Study observations and caveats: Earlier work had already found some motif variants in reactive arthritis synovial fluid and blood. Within matched ankylosing spondylitis synovial fluid, disease-linked clones were reportedly significantly enriched. Characteristic of ankylosing spondylitis blood, it appeared, was a TCR beta motif comprising several highly homologous variants. Within peripheral blood, clones linked to disease were CD8+ and relatively rare.

In its sample, this clonotype was seen a few times. The antigen is undetermined. TCRdb reanalysed the 5' RACE reads using MiXCR and keeps one entry per CDR3 protein. The sample lists over 400,000 distinct CDR3 sequences, 25% to 30% occurring once. Sequenced sample: blood, either unsorted or a sorted T cell fraction (not recorded which). The TCR originated in a male donor with ankylosing spondylitis.

CDR3 sequence (DNA): TGCGCCAGCAGCCCCGGACTAGCGGCTTCCATGGATACGCAGTATTTT. It translates to CASSPGLAASMDTQYF. The V and J genes are TRBV5-1 and TRBJ2-3, with 10 bases fitting TRBD2. CDR3 length: 16 residues. Trimming cost V 4 bases and J 6 bases; bases outside gene matches: 11. CDR1 and CDR2 from the germline V gene are SGHRS and YFSETQ.